This TCR beta chain was retrieved from a study of regulatory T cells in long-lasting Graves disease (dated by TCRdb to the early 2020s). General notes on the study: Patients with newly diagnosed Graves' disease had been on antithyroid drugs for under 3 months. The study was registered as a clinical trial and conducted in China. A total of roughly 33 samples underwent TCR sequencing: about 13 from persistent and approximately 20 from newly diagnosed Graves' disease patients. This study used TCR sequencing and RNA sequencing of peripheral blood to compare persistent Graves' disease patients against newly diagnosed Graves' disease patients.

Note on this clonotype: Its antigen is currently not known. No base quality information exists; no much larger clone differs at one position.

Deletion took 3 bases off V and 4 bases off J, with a span of 13 bases between the germline ends. In the germline V gene, CDR1 corresponds to SGHRS and CDR2 to YFSETQ. Its CDR3 holds 15 amino acids, cysteine through phenylalanine. The entry retains the CDR3 DNA only, 45 bases that are in frame from base 1. Receptor amplification or capture employed multiplex PCR. The data were produced on an Illumina HiSeq 4000. TCR beta libraries were built with iRepertoire HTBI primers and Arm-PCR amplification of CDR3 regions. Before sequencing, the PCR products underwent gel purification. Concerning the study's data processing: Gene usage analysis of CDR3 amino acid clonotypes used the roughly 60 TRBV and 14 TRBJ segments found across samples. COPE and FqMerger were used to merge the filtered high-quality paired reads into contigs. Contigs were aligned with BLAST to IMGT TRBV, TRBD and TRBJ reference genes, and CDR3 was defined per IMGT. Any clonotype with a frequency above 0.1% was classified as a highly expanded clone. Shannon entropy was used to measure repertoire diversity, and the Gini coefficient was used to measure V-J evenness. A clonotype found in more than one individual was treated as public. The public reads were reprocessed in TCRdb via fastp at Q25 and MiXCR, keeping in-frame beta chains. Identical CDR3 protein sequences are pooled into one entry, listed with their most common genes and DNA. TCRdb's processing, not the study's, gives the V and J calls here. The table for this sample lists about 380,000 distinct CDR3 sequences; 15% to 17% of them were counted only once. About a fifth of the sample rests with the top ten.

The time point label corresponds to: newly diagnosed GD, antithyroid drugs for less than 3 months. For both TCR sequencing and RNA sequencing, RNA was extracted from PBMCs using TRIzol. Graves' disease was diagnosed according to American Thyroid Association guidelines. Patients for the study were recruited at an endocrinology department in Xi'an, China. Each patient gave about 8.1 milliliters of peripheral blood, collected in an EDTA anticoagulant tube. Ficoll Paque Plus density gradient separation was used to isolate PBMCs, and no further T cell sorting was performed. An Agilent 2100 Bioanalyzer and agarose gel were used to assess RNA quality, and a NanoDrop 2000 was used to measure RNA concentration. What the authors observed across the whole study: The study examined only peripheral blood because the primary lesion, thyroid tissue, could not be accessed. Sequencing and analysis were restricted to the TCR beta chain. TRBV28, TRBJ1-2 and TRBJ2-5 were preferentially used in persistent disease, while TRBV20-1 and TRBJ2-1 were favored in newly diagnosed disease. As a limitation, the authors acknowledged that the small sample size may reduce accuracy. Compared with newly diagnosed patients, patients with persistent Graves' disease had lower TCR Shannon entropy and fewer highly expanded clones, which suggests clonal expansion. More public clonotypes were shared among persistent patients (2,741) than among newly diagnosed patients (more than 950).

The V and J segments used are TRBV5-1 and TRBJ2-2; the D region possibly corresponds to TRBD1 (6 bases align). This clonotype originated in a female donor with Graves disease. The source was peripheral blood mononuclear cells (PBMCs), collected at new diagnosis, from a patient treated with antithyroid drugs. The DNA sequence reads TGCGCCAGCAGCTCCCTACAGGGTGGCACCGGGGAGCTGTTTTTT. This yields the protein CASSSLQGGTGELFF.